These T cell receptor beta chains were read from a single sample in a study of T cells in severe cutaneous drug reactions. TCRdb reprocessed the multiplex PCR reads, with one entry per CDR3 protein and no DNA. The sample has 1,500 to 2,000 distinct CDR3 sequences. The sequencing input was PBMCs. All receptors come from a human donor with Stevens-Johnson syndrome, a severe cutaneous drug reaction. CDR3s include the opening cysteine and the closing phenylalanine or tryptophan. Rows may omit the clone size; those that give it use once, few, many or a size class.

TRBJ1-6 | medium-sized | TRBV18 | CASSRTGVRSPLHF
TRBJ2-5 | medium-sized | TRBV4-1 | CASSQDFSHGGPNLETQYF
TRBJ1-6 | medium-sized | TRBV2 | CASSEQGHTNNSPLHF
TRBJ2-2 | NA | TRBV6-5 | CASSYSAGTGELFF
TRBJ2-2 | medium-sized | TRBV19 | CASPQSGNTGELFF
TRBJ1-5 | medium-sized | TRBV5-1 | CASSPAGGMHQPQHF
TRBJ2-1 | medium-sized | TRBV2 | CASSARDGSYNEQFF
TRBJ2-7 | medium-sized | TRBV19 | CASSYSGTGVEQYF
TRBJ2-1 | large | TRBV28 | CASSLVWESSYNEQFF
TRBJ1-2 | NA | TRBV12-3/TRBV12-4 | CASSRGQFGDGYTF
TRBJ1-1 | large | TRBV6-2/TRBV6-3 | CASRLYGQMNTEAFF
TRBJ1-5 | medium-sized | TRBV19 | CASSTNRDRDLGSNQPQHF
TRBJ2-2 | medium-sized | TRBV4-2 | CASSQAGAGGLTGELFF